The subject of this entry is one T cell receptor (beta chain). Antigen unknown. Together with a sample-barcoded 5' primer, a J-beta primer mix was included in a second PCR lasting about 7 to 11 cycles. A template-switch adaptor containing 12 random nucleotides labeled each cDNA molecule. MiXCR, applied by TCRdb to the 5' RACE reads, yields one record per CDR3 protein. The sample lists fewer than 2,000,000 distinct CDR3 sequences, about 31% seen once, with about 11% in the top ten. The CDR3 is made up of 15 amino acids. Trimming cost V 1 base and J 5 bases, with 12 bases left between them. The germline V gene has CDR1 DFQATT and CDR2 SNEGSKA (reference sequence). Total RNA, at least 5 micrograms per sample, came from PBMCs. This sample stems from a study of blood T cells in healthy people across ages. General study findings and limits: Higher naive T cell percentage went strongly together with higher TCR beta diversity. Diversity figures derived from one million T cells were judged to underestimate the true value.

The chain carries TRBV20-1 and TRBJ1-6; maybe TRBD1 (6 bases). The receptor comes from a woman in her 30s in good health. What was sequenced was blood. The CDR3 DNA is TGCAGTGCTAGAGTCCCACAGGGTAATAATTCACCCCTCCACTTT. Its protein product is CSARVPQGNNSPLHF.